The 26 T cell receptor beta chains below were found in one sample sequenced in a study of cytomegalovirus exposure and HLA in healthy donors. PCR primers comprised 60 Vbeta and 13 Jbeta primers. Clones were sequenced by immunoSEQ multiplex PCR, and TCRdb holds only the in-frame ones, with some missing. The repertoire holds approximately 140,000 clones, more than 70% seen once, with 0.8% to 0.95% in the top ten. Sequencing was done on a sample of PBMCs. These receptors came from a woman aged 60-70 years in good health and CMV-seronegative.

The chain combines TRBV5-4 with TRBJ2-6; no reliable D call. The V gene lost 5 bases and the J gene lost 0 bases, with 15 bases spanning the gap. The germline V gene encodes CDR1 SGHNT and CDR2 YYREEE (reference sequence). This CDR3 region has 17 residues. The CDR3 region is CASSTGGPVSGANVLTF. The DNA for the CDR3 is TGTGCCAGCAGTACCGGCGGTCCCGTCTCTGGGGCCAACGTCCTGACTTTC.

The V gene is TRBV6-1, the J gene TRBJ2-5, with a weak D call TRBD1 (5 bases). The germline V gene encodes CDR1 MNHNS and CDR2 SASEGT. CDR3 length equals 16 residues. Trimming stripped 2 bases from V and 1 base from J, with 14 bases between. CDR3 sequence (DNA): TGTGCCAGCAGTGAATTTCCCGTGACAGTCCAAGAGACCCAGTACTTC. Translating it yields CASSEFPVTVQETQYF.

The rearrangement uses TRBV30 and TRBJ2-4, with no clear D. From germline, CDR1 is GTSNPN and CDR2 SVGIG (reference sequence). V gave up 2 bases and J gave up 0 bases, with 8 bases separating them. This CDR3 contains 14 residues. The CDR3 spells CAWSIGSAKNIQYF. For the CDR3, the DNA is TGTGCCTGGAGTATTGGCTCAGCCAAAAACATTCAGTACTTC.

The rearrangement uses TRBV7-9 and TRBJ1-5; D gene unclear. V was trimmed by 4 bases and J by 3 bases, leaving 4 bases between them. This CDR3 is 12 amino acids long. The germline V gene has CDR1 SEHNR and CDR2 FQNEAQ (reference sequence). CDR3 sequence (DNA): TGTGCCAGCAGCTCCAACAATCAGCCCCAGCATTTT. This gives the protein CASSSNNQPQHF.

The chain's CDR3 is CASSYSPTNTGELFF. The CDR3 nucleotides read TGTGCCAGCAGCTACAGCCCCACGAACACCGGGGAGCTGTTTTTT. The chain employs TRBV7-6 and TRBJ2-2; D remains unclear. The CDR3 runs 15 residues. Trimming left V 4 bases short and J 0 bases short, with 9 bases between. Germline V gene lookup returns CDR1 SGHVS and CDR2 FNYEAQ.

In its sample, this clone was seen a few times. This sequence joins TRBV5-4 and TRBJ1-2, with D maybe TRBD1 (5 bases). Trimming shortened V by 1 base and J by 8 bases, and 18 bases separated the two germline ends. Germline CDR1 and CDR2: SGHNT and YYREEE (reference sequence). There are 15 residues in the CDR3. CDR3 residues: CASSLSGQGASGYTF. CDR3 sequence (DNA): TGTGCCAGCAGCTTGTCCGGCCAAGGGGCGAGCGGCTACACCTTC.

This clone was detected only once. V is TRBV18 and J is TRBJ2-1; 8 nucleotides agree with TRBD2. The CDR3 contains 15 residues. Per germline, CDR1 KGHSH and CDR2 LQKENI. Unmatched junction bases numbered 11, after V lost 4 bases and J lost 9 bases. CDR3 in DNA: TGTGCCAGCTCACTATCGGGAGGGGGACGCATTGAGCAGTTCTTC. It yields the protein CASSLSGGGRIEQFF. The variable domain in full, completed from reference TRBV18 and TRBJ2-1, reads NAGVMQNPRHLVRRRGQEARLRCSPMKGHSHVYWYRQLPEEGLKFMVYLQKENIIDESGMPKERFSAEFPKEGPSILRIQQVVRGDSAAYFCASSLSGGGRIEQFFGPGTRLTVL.

The V gene is TRBV10-1, the J gene TRBJ2-5; D unresolved. V lost 0 bases, J lost 13 bases, and 15 bases lay in between. Germline CDR1 WNHNN, CDR2 SYGVQD (reference sequence). This CDR3 has 13 amino acids. CDR3 nucleotides: TGCGCCAGCAGTGAGTCGCCCAGGTCAGATAGGTACTTC. Encoded protein: CASSESPRSDRYF.

The chain recombines TRBV7-8 with TRBJ2-1; TRBD1 matches at 9 bases. The CDR3 extends over 18 amino acids. Trimming at V came to 2 bases and at J to 10 bases, leaving 18 bases not matched to a gene. Germline V CDR1 and CDR2: SGHVS, FQNEAQ. CDR3 sequence: CASSLYNRGQGHRWEQFF. CDR3 DNA sequence: TGTGCCAGCAGCTTATACAATAGGGGACAGGGACATAGGTGGGAGCAGTTCTTC.

The chain employs TRBV15 and TRBJ2-3; D possibly corresponds to TRBD1 (5 bases). The germline CDR1 and CDR2 sequences are LNHNV and YYDKDF (reference sequence). The CDR3 runs to 15 residues. Trimming pared 0 bases from V and 2 bases from J, leaving 9 bases between. The CDR3 coding sequence is TGTGCCACCAGCAGAGATAAGGGGCTCACAGATACGCAGTATTTT. It translates to CATSRDKGLTDTQYF. Full variable domain (remainder filled in from reference TRBV15 and TRBJ2-3): DAMVIQNPRYQVTQFGKPVTLSCSQTLNHNVMYWYQQKSSQAPKLLFHYYDKDFNNEADTPDNFQSRRPNTSFCFLDIRSPGLGDTAMYLCATSRDKGLTDTQYFGPGTRLTVL.

The CDR3 region is CAWSVTGAYEQYF. The CDR3 DNA reads TGTGCCTGGAGTGTTACAGGGGCCTACGAGCAGTACTTC. V and J are TRBV30 and TRBJ2-7; 7 nucleotides match TRBD1. The V and J ends lost 0 bases and 2 bases, in that order; junction bases with no gene match: 1. There are 13 residues in the CDR3. Germline V gene data show CDR1 as GTSNPN and CDR2 as SVGIG (reference sequence).

This clone was observed a few times. The chain uses TRBV29-1 and TRBJ1-3; tentative D call: TRBD1 (6 bases). Germline V gives CDR1 SQVTM, CDR2 ANQGSEA. Deletions cut 3 bases from V and 4 bases from J, with 13 bases between. The CDR3 has 14 amino acids. The CDR3 coding sequence is TGCAGCGTTGACCAAGGGGGTTTGGGAAACACCATATATTTT. It codes for CSVDQGGLGNTIYF. Looking up the rest from reference TRBV29-1 and TRBJ1-3 gives the full variable domain: SAVISQKPSRDICQRGTSLTIQCQVDSQVTMMFWYRQQPGQSLTLIATANQGSEATYESGFVIDKFPISRPNLTFSTLTVSNMSPEDSSIYLCSVDQGGLGNTIYFGEGSWLTVV.

V is TRBV7-9 and J is TRBJ2-1; a possible D gene is TRBD2 (5 bases). This CDR3 is 16 amino acids long. V was pared by 6 bases and J by 4 bases, with 19 bases between. Per germline, CDR1 SEHNR and CDR2 FQNEAQ (reference sequence). For the CDR3, the DNA is TGTGCCAGCAGGAAAACTAGTGCGGAGAGATACAATGAGCAGTTCTTC. This translates into CASRKTSAERYNEQFF.

This clone appeared a few times. This chain links TRBV2 with TRBJ1-6, with D possibly TRBD1 on 5 matching bases. The germline V and J ends were trimmed by 6 bases and 4 bases, with 7 bases remaining between them. The length of the CDR3 is 13 residues. The germline gives CDR1 SNHLY, CDR2 FYNNEI. CDR3 amino acids: CASSQGYNSPLHF. As DNA, the CDR3 is TGTGCCAGCAGCCAGGGATATAATTCACCCCTCCACTTT.

V and J are TRBV5-5 and TRBJ1-2; D unresolved. The CDR3 sequence is 13 residues long. Germline V gene sequence: CDR1 SGHKS, CDR2 YYEKEE (reference sequence). Trimming shortened V by 3 bases and J by 8 bases, and 14 bases separated the two germline ends. This chain's CDR3 is CASSWTPTGGYTF. As DNA, the CDR3 is TGTGCCAGCAGCTGGACTCCTACGGGGGGCTACACCTTC.

The rearrangement uses TRBV9 and TRBJ2-7; 8 bases line up with TRBD2. CDR3 length equals 20 residues. V lost 0 bases, J lost 1 base, and 18 bases stayed unmatched. In germline, CDR1 is SGDLS, CDR2 YYNGEE. The CDR3 coding sequence is TGTGCCAGCAGCGTAGAAAGGCCCCTAGCGGGTAATAGCGGGTCCTACGAGCAGTACTTC. Amino acid sequence: CASSVERPLAGNSGSYEQYF.

This clone was found a few times. The V gene is TRBV11-3, the J gene TRBJ2-3, with D tentatively TRBD2 (5 bases). The V gene lost 4 bases and the J gene lost 4 bases, with 12 bases spanning the gap. CDR1 SGHNT and CDR2 YENEEA come from the germline V gene. There are 14 residues in the CDR3. CDR3 nucleotides: TGTGCCAGCAGCTCCGGACTCATCCCAGATACGCAGTATTTT. Its translation: CASSSGLIPDTQYF.

This chain links TRBV30 with TRBJ2-2, with 8 positions matching TRBD2. This CDR3 has 15 residues. V lost 1 base, J lost 7 bases, and 8 bases stayed unmatched. Germline-derived CDR1 and CDR2 are GTSNPN and SVGIG (reference sequence). The CDR3 is CAWSDLSGEVGELFF. The CDR3 region has the DNA TGTGCCTGGAGTGACCTTAGCGGGGAGGTCGGGGAGCTGTTTTTT.

This clone was seen a handful of times. The chain combines TRBV28 with TRBJ1-1, with D maybe TRBD1 (5 bases). The CDR3 has 12 residues. Per the germline V gene, CDR1 is MDHEN and CDR2 is SYDVKM. Deletions cut 6 bases from V and 11 bases from J, with 16 bases between. The chain's CDR3 is CASSQGKLAAFF. The CDR3, as DNA: TGTGCCAGCAGCCAGGGTAAACTTGCGGCTTTCTTT.

This clone was counted a single time. This chain connects TRBV5-1 to TRBJ1-1; D ambiguous. This CDR3 region has 14 residues. Between the trimmed V and J ends, which lost 3 bases and 0 bases, there was a span of 9 bases. The V gene's germline CDR1 is SGHRS and CDR2 YFSETQ. The CDR3 reads CASSSGGVNTEAFF. The CDR3, as DNA: TGCGCCAGCAGCTCGGGAGGTGTGAACACTGAAGCTTTCTTT.

This clone was picked up a small number of times. The chain employs TRBV19 and TRBJ2-5; 10 bases match TRBD1. In germline, CDR1 is LNHDA, CDR2 SQIVND (reference sequence). This CDR3 comprises 17 residues. The trim removed 9 bases at V and 1 base at J, leaving 14 bases unmatched. The DNA of the CDR3 is TGTGCCAGGCGGAGACAGGGGGCGCCTGGTTGCCAAGAGACCCAGTACTTC. Its translation: CARRRQGAPGCQETQYF.

This clone has only one observation. The rearrangement uses TRBV18 and TRBJ2-2, with 7 nucleotides matching TRBD1. The length of the CDR3 is 15 residues. The ends lost 3 bases at V and 2 bases at J; junction bases unmatched: 3. Germline V gives CDR1 KGHSH, CDR2 LQKENI. The CDR3 protein is CASSPAGGNTGELFF. The CDR3 DNA is TGTGCCAGCTCACCGGCAGGGGGAAACACCGGGGAGCTGTTTTTT.

CDR3 sequence: CSARDRREQYF. CDR3 sequence (DNA): TGCAGTGCTAGAGATCGGAGGGAGCAGTACTTC. This chain joins TRBV20-1 and TRBJ2-7; possibly TRBD2 for D (5 bases). CDR1 is DFQATT, CDR2 SNEGSKA, per germline (reference sequence). The CDR3 is made up of 11 amino acids. Trimming took 0 bases from V and 7 from J, leaving 7 bases between them.

This chain joins TRBV27 and TRBJ1-2, with D possibly TRBD1 on 5 matching bases. Trimming removed 0 bases from V and 8 bases from J, with 13 bases in between. The length of the CDR3 is 14 residues. The V gene's germline CDR1 is MNHEY and CDR2 SMNVEV (reference sequence). Here the CDR3 DNA reads TGTGCCAGCAGTTTATCTGCAAGGGGTGAAGGCTACACCTTC. Its protein product is CASSLSARGEGYTF.

The chain uses TRBV7-2 and TRBJ2-4; the match to TRBD1 covers 7 bases. CDR3 length: 13 amino acids. Germline V gene lookup returns CDR1 SGHTA and CDR2 FQGNSA. V gave up 5 bases and J gave up 10 bases; unmatched junction bases: 8. The CDR3 loop is CASSNRDRIIQYF. The CDR3 DNA sequence: TGTGCCAGCAGCAACCGGGACAGAATAATTCAGTACTTC. Drawing the rest from reference TRBV7-2 and TRBJ2-4, the complete variable domain is GAGVSQSPSNKVTEKGKDVELRCDPISGHTALYWYRQSLGQGLEFLIYFQGNSAPDKSGLPSDRFSAERTGGSVSTLTIQRTQQEDSAVYLCASSNRDRIIQYFGAGTRLSVL.

The chain has TRBV27 and TRBJ1-6; TRBD1 agrees at 9 bases. The CDR3 sequence is 16 residues long. CDR1 and CDR2 (germline): MNHEY, SMNVEV (reference sequence). After removal of 5 bases from V and 8 bases from J, the junction contained 10 bases not matched to a gene. CDR3 sequence: CASSLQPGQGHSPLHF. CDR3 coding DNA: TGTGCCAGCAGTCTTCAACCGGGACAGGGCCATTCACCCCTCCACTTT.